What follows are 22 T cell receptor beta chains derived from one specimen sequenced in a study of blood T cell repertoires in COVID-19. Method: immunoSEQ multiplex PCR; TCRdb's copy keeps in-frame clones and lacks some. The data show approximately 250,000 clones, 65% to 90% seen once. Sequencing input: peripheral blood. The receptor source for this set is a woman aged 50 to 60 with acute or convalescent COVID-19.

The genes are TRBV4-3 and TRBJ1-3; 7 bases fit TRBD1. The CDR3 is 20 residues long. CDR1 and CDR2 from the germline V gene are LGHNA and YSLEER. The J segment lost 4 bases and the V segment lost 5 bases, leaving 23 bases of the junction unmatched. CDR3 nucleotides: TGCGCCAGCAGCAAATCCTCCTCCGGGACAGACGTGATCCTCGGAAACACCATATATTTT. It is translated as CASSKSSSGTDVILGNTIYF.

The chain uses TRBV5-1 and TRBJ2-7; D perhaps matches TRBD2 (6 bases). V gave up 3 bases and J gave up 4 bases, with 14 bases separating them. This CDR3 has 14 residues. Per the germline V gene, CDR1 is SGHRS and CDR2 is YFSETQ. CDR3 in DNA: TGCGCCAGCAGCTGGGGGGAAGCAGATTACGAGCAGTACTTC. Its translation is CASSWGEADYEQYF.

The chain has TRBV19 and TRBJ2-1, with 11 bases matching TRBD2. The CDR3 contains 19 residues. The germline CDR1 and CDR2 sequences are LNHDA and SQIVND (reference sequence). V gave up 3 bases and J gave up 4 bases; unmatched junction bases: 14. CDR3 loop: CASSIVSLAGGQNYNEQFF. The CDR3 region has the DNA TGTGCCAGTAGTATCGTGAGTCTAGCGGGGGGCCAGAATTACAATGAGCAGTTCTTC.

The genes are TRBV7-9 and TRBJ1-1; tentatively, D is TRBD1 (6 bases). The germline CDR1 and CDR2 sequences are SEHNR and FQNEAQ (reference sequence). V shed 4 bases and J shed 7 bases, with 13 bases lying between them. The CDR3 sequence is 13 residues long. CDR3 in amino acids: CASSSRGANEAFF. The DNA for the CDR3 is TGTGCCAGCAGCTCCCGGGGGGCTAATGAAGCTTTCTTT.

The chain employs TRBV28 and TRBJ1-4; D is ambiguous. The germline CDR1 and CDR2 sequences are MDHEN and SYDVKM. The CDR3 runs 16 residues. Between the trimmed V and J ends, which lost 3 bases and 0 bases, there was a span of 11 bases. CDR3 sequence reads: CASSFPFGATNEKLFF. CDR3 in DNA: TGTGCCAGCAGTTTCCCTTTCGGTGCAACTAATGAAAAACTGTTTTTT.

V and J are TRBV10-1 and TRBJ1-2; possibly TRBD1 for D (5 bases). From germline, CDR1 is WNHNN and CDR2 SYGVQD (reference sequence). The germline V and J ends were trimmed by 0 bases and 4 bases, with 9 bases remaining between them. This CDR3 spans 14 amino acids. The CDR3 sequence is CASSESRGTYGYTF. CDR3 sequence (DNA): TGCGCCAGCAGTGAGTCAAGGGGAACCTATGGCTACACCTTC.

The chain uses TRBV7-2 and TRBJ1-5; 7 nucleotides agree with TRBD1. Germline lookup yields CDR1 SGHTA and CDR2 FQGNSA. V gave up 4 bases and J gave up 4 bases; unmatched junction bases: 7. The CDR3 covers 15 residues. CDR3 sequence: CASSSFLQGNQPQHF. CDR3 coding DNA: TGTGCCAGCAGCTCTTTCTTACAGGGGAATCAGCCCCAGCATTTT.

This clone was seen only once. The V call is TRBV28, the J call TRBJ1-5; a weak D match, TRBD1 (6 bases). The CDR3 is 12 amino acids. The germline V gene encodes CDR1 MDHEN and CDR2 SYDVKM. Trimming took off 7 bases at V and 6 bases at J, with 10 bases between the two ends. The DNA for the CDR3 is TGTGCCAGCACCACAGGGAGTCAGCCCCAGCATTTT. It translates to CASTTGSQPQHF. Looking up the rest from reference TRBV28 and TRBJ1-5 gives the full variable domain: DVKVTQSSRYLVKRTGEKVFLECVQDMDHENMFWYRQDPGLGLRLIYFSYDVKMKEKGDIPEGYSVSREKKERFSLILESASTNQTSMYLCASTTGSQPQHFGDGTRLSIL.

The rearrangement links TRBV4-2 to TRBJ2-3, with a possible D match to TRBD2 (5 bases). The V end lost 0 bases, the J end lost 5 bases, and 9 bases lay between the germline ends. The CDR3 runs 14 residues. CDR1 and CDR2 from the germline V gene are LGHNA and YNFKEQ. CDR3 coding DNA: TGTGCCAGCAGCCAAGAGCTAGCCGTAGATACGCAGTATTTT. It specifies CASSQELAVDTQYF.

The gene calls are TRBV28 and TRBJ2-1; 13 positions agree with TRBD2. Germline V gene lookup returns CDR1 MDHEN and CDR2 SYDVKM. The CDR3 loop spans 15 amino acids. V lost 6 bases, J lost 7 bases, and 6 bases stayed unmatched. The CDR3 DNA is TGTGCCAGCAGATCCCCGGGACTAGCGGGGAATGAGCAGTTCTTC. Amino acid sequence: CASRSPGLAGNEQFF.

The chain uses TRBV19 and TRBJ1-4; maybe TRBD1 (6 bases). The CDR3 length is 17 residues. Germline V gene lookup returns CDR1 LNHDA and CDR2 SQIVND (reference sequence). V was trimmed by 8 bases and J by 10 bases, leaving 29 bases between them. CDR3 DNA sequence: TGTGCCAGTCTCGTTCCGGGGGGAGGACAGAGCATCGCAAAACTGTTTTTT. Translating gives CASLVPGGGQSIAKLFF.

The chain couples TRBV19 to TRBJ1-1, with 9 bases aligning to TRBD1. Germline V gives CDR1 LNHDA, CDR2 SQIVND (reference sequence). V lost 7 bases to trimming and J lost 4 bases; unmatched junction nucleotides: 16. This CDR3 has 17 residues. The CDR3 sequence: CASTRGGQGRLPTEAFF. The CDR3 coding sequence is TGTGCCAGTACTCGAGGGGGACAGGGAAGATTGCCCACTGAAGCTTTCTTT.

This clone was counted between two and nine times. V gene TRBV10-3 combines with J gene TRBJ1-3, with D possibly matching TRBD1 (6 bases). This CDR3 comprises 12 residues. The germline CDR1 and CDR2 sequences are ENHRY and SYGVKD. Deletions cut 8 bases from V and 4 bases from J, with 9 bases between. CDR3 region: CAISGQGNTIYF. CDR3 bases: TGTGCCATCTCTGGACAGGGAAACACCATATATTTT.

The chain recombines TRBV19 with TRBJ1-2, with D maybe TRBD1 (6 bases). Looked up from germline, CDR1 is LNHDA and CDR2 is SQIVND (reference sequence). This CDR3 spans 14 amino acids. V dropped 3 bases and J dropped 6 bases, with 14 bases sitting between them. As DNA, the CDR3 is TGTGCCAGTAGTATGTACAGGGTTGATGATGGCTACACCTTC. Protein: CASSMYRVDDGYTF. The complete variable domain, with remaining parts taken from reference TRBV19 and TRBJ1-2, reads DGGITQSPKYLFRKEGQNVTLSCEQNLNHDAMYWYRQDPGQGLRLIYYSQIVNDFQKGDIAEGYSVSREKKESFPLTVTSAQKNPTAFYLCASSMYRVDDGYTFGSGTRLTVV.

The genes are TRBV28 and TRBJ1-2; D may be TRBD1 (6 bases). CDR1 MDHEN and CDR2 SYDVKM come from the germline V gene. CDR3 size: 14 residues. Trimming cost V 1 base and J 2 bases, with 8 bases left between them. The CDR3 DNA is TGTGCCAGCAGTTTATTTACAGGGAACTATGGCTACACCTTC. Its translation: CASSLFTGNYGYTF.

The CDR3 bases are TGTGCCACCAGTGATTTCCGCGGGAGGGAGGGAGATACGCAGTATTTT. This encodes CATSDFRGREGDTQYF. The V gene is TRBV24-1, the J gene TRBJ2-3, with 9 bases matching TRBD2. After removal of 1 base from V and 5 bases from J, the junction contained 6 bases not matched to a gene. This CDR3 is built from 16 residues. CDR1 and CDR2 from the germline V gene are KGHDR and SFDVKD.

The chain recombines TRBV28 with TRBJ1-6; D perhaps matches TRBD1 (6 bases). The CDR3 has 15 residues. V was pared by 7 bases and J by 1 base, with 11 bases between. Germline CDR1 and CDR2: MDHEN and SYDVKM. CDR3 nucleotides: TGTGCCAGCATCCCCCAGGGGTCCTATAATTCACCCCTCCACTTT. Its translation is CASIPQGSYNSPLHF.

CDR3 protein: CAISARTTDSPLHF. In nucleotides, the CDR3 is TGTGCCATCAGTGCTAGGACAACGGACTCACCCCTCCACTTT. The rearrangement links TRBV10-3 to TRBJ1-6, with D perhaps TRBD1 (5 bases). CDR3 length: 14 residues. Germline-derived CDR1 and CDR2 are ENHRY and SYGVKD. Trimming removed 4 bases at V and 10 bases at J, with 14 bases between.

CDR3 region: CASSTVPGAYEQYF. CDR3 nucleotide sequence: TGTGCCAGCAGTACCGTCCCGGGAGCCTACGAGCAGTACTTC. The chain joins TRBV28 to TRBJ2-7, with D tentatively TRBD2 (6 bases). Trimming shortened V by 5 bases and J by 2 bases, and 13 bases separated the two germline ends. This CDR3 has 14 residues. Per germline, CDR1 MDHEN and CDR2 SYDVKM.

The chain joins TRBV6-1 to TRBJ1-5; tentatively, D is TRBD1 (6 bases). The CDR3 runs to 14 residues. Trimming took off 6 bases at V and 6 bases at J, with 15 bases between the two ends. Germline V gives CDR1 MNHNS, CDR2 SASEGT. DNA of the CDR3: TGTGCCAGCAGCCTAGAACAGGGAATTCAGCCCCAGCATTTT. This encodes CASSLEQGIQPQHF.

The chain links TRBV27 to TRBJ2-3; D possibly corresponds to TRBD2 (6 bases). CDR3 size: 15 residues. CDR1 is MNHEY, CDR2 SMNVEV, per germline (reference sequence). V lost 2 bases and J 5 bases, leaving 14 bases between the germline ends. The CDR3 sequence: CASSLGVAGGDTQYF. CDR3 in DNA: TGTGCCAGCAGTTTAGGGGTCGCCGGGGGAGATACGCAGTATTTT.

In this sample, this clone turned up a few times. A read error may produce the germline difference seen at one junction end. The chain has TRBV7-7 and TRBJ2-5; D uncertain. The germline gives CDR1 SSHAT, CDR2 FNYEAQ (reference sequence). This CDR3 has 12 residues. In nucleotides, the CDR3 is TGTGCTAGCAGCTTAAACGGAGAGACCCAGTACTTC. Protein: CASSLNGETQYF.